The 22 T cell receptor beta chains listed next were all sequenced from one sample in a study of shared clonotypes between healthy human individuals (dated by TCRdb to between 2020 and 2021). The library was generated by the immunoSEQ multiplex PCR assay. TCRdb retrieved this table from immuneACCESS and kept in-frame rearrangements only. Not all clones are present; in checked studies, unresolved V genes account for under half, and no reason is known for the remainder. The sample yields more than 2 million clones; roughly 95% were counted once. The ten largest make up about 0.13% of the sample. Source material: naive CD4+ T cells sorted from blood. The cell subset or site label, read with the paper, signifies: CD45RA+ positively selected. Receptors were obtained from a man younger than 35 in good health.

The V gene is TRBV2, the J gene TRBJ1-6; the D gene is possibly TRBD1 (6 bases). From germline, CDR1 is SNHLY and CDR2 FYNNEI. V gave up 6 bases and J gave up 8 bases, with 17 bases separating them. The CDR3 covers 15 residues. The CDR3 sequence is CASRGFGGQHSPLHF. CDR3 in DNA: TGTGCCAGCAGGGGCTTCGGAGGACAGCATTCACCCCTCCACTTT. Together with reference TRBV2 and TRBJ1-6, the CDR3 gives the full variable domain: EPEVTQTPSHQVTQMGQEVILRCVPISNHLYFYWYRQILGQKVEFLVSFYNNEISEKSEIFDDQFSVERPDGSNFTLKIRSTKLEDSAMYFCASRGFGGQHSPLHFGNGTRLTVT.

The V call is TRBV5-4, the J call TRBJ1-4; no reliable D call. The CDR3 contains 15 residues. In germline, CDR1 is SGHNT, CDR2 YYREEE (reference sequence). The germline V and J ends were trimmed by 4 bases and 0 bases, with 10 bases remaining between them. The CDR3 DNA sequence: TGTGCCAGCAGCCACGACGGCGCAACTAATGAAAAACTGTTTTTT. Encoded protein: CASSHDGATNEKLFF.

The chain is built from TRBV7-8 and TRBJ1-5; no clear D gene. Between the trimmed V and J ends, which lost 0 bases and 3 bases, there was a span of 6 bases. CDR3 length: 14 amino acids. Germline lookup yields CDR1 SGHVS and CDR2 FQNEAQ. The CDR3 loop reads CASSLAGNNQPQHF. The CDR3 DNA reads TGTGCCAGCAGCTTAGCCGGCAACAATCAGCCCCAGCATTTT.

The V call is TRBV5-1, the J call TRBJ2-1; no firm D call. In germline, CDR1 is SGHRS, CDR2 YFSETQ. V lost 3 bases, J lost 0 bases, and 10 bases lay in between. The CDR3 length is 15 residues. The CDR3 sequence is CASSSVAVSYNEQFF. The CDR3 region has the DNA TGCGCCAGCAGCTCTGTGGCGGTCTCCTACAATGAGCAGTTCTTC.

This clone is a singleton in its sample. This chain connects TRBV6-5 to TRBJ1-6; D call uncertain. V dropped 0 bases and J dropped 7 bases, with 13 bases sitting between them. Germline V gene data show CDR1 as MNHEY and CDR2 as SVGAGI. CDR3 length: 16 residues. CDR3 amino acids: CASSYSRNSENSPLHF. In DNA form, the CDR3 reads TGTGCCAGCAGTTACTCACGTAACTCGGAGAATTCACCCCTCCACTTT.

The V gene is TRBV5-1, the J gene TRBJ2-3, with TRBD2 identical over 9 bases. The CDR3 loop spans 14 amino acids. Germline CDR1 and CDR2: SGHRS and YFSETQ. V dropped 4 bases and J dropped 5; count of bases not matched to a gene: 5. Written as DNA, the CDR3 is TGCGCCAGCAGCCGCGGGGGGGCCGGAGATACGCAGTATTTT. This sequence encodes CASSRGGAGDTQYF.

The chain is built from TRBV7-9 and TRBJ1-2, with no clear D. From germline, CDR1 is SEHNR and CDR2 FQNEAQ (reference sequence). CDR3 length: 14 amino acids. V lost 8 bases to trimming and J lost 0 bases, with 13 bases between them. The CDR3 sequence: CASAIHHTNYGYTF. CDR3 nucleotide sequence: TGTGCCAGCGCCATCCACCATACTAACTATGGCTACACCTTC.

The chain links TRBV27 to TRBJ1-1; no reliable D call. Germline assignment: CDR1 MNHEY and CDR2 SMNVEV (reference sequence). With 2 bases removed from V and 0 bases from J, the gap between germline ends came to 7 bases. The CDR3 runs to 14 residues. The DNA for the CDR3 is TGTGCCAGCAGTTTAAACATCCTGAACACTGAAGCTTTCTTT. This gives the protein CASSLNILNTEAFF.

The chain couples TRBV6-5 to TRBJ2-2; the D is unclear. There are 14 residues in the CDR3. Germline V gene sequence: CDR1 MNHEY, CDR2 SVGAGI. Deletions cut 5 bases from V and 6 bases from J, with 13 bases between. CDR3 nucleotides: TGTGCCAGCAGTCCCTACGGGCGTGCCGGGGAGCTGTTTTTT. Its translation: CASSPYGRAGELFF.

As concerns this clone: In the same sample, other DNA sequences code for this CDR3. The chain couples TRBV6-5 to TRBJ2-7; 7 bases fit TRBD1. Germline CDR1 is MNHEY and CDR2 is SVGAGI. With V trimmed by 6 bases and J by 3 bases, 2 bases remained unmatched. This CDR3 contains 12 residues. The CDR3 sequence: CASSRQGYEQYF. CDR3 DNA sequence: TGTGCCAGCAGCCGACAGGGCTACGAGCAGTACTTC.

This chain uses TRBV6-6 with TRBJ1-1; 7 bases fit TRBD1. Trimming took 6 bases from V and 1 from J; bases not matched to a gene: 8. Per the germline V gene, CDR1 is MNHNY and CDR2 is SVGAGI (reference sequence). This CDR3 region has 15 residues. The CDR3 sequence is CASSLRQGTNTEAFF. DNA for the CDR3: TGTGCCAGCAGCCTCCGACAGGGAACGAACACTGAAGCTTTCTTT.

V is TRBV29-1 and J is TRBJ1-2; TRBD1 matches 10 bases. The CDR3 runs to 14 residues. Germline V gene lookup returns CDR1 SQVTM and CDR2 ANQGSEA. Losses at the gene ends were 7 bases for V and 7 bases for J; bases not matched to a gene: 12. The CDR3 here is CSATGTGEAGGYTF. The CDR3 DNA reads TGCAGCGCTACTGGGACAGGGGAGGCAGGTGGCTACACCTTC.

This sequence joins TRBV4-2 and TRBJ1-3, with unresolved D. The CDR3 loop spans 14 amino acids. The ends were cut back, 1 base at V and 4 bases at J, with 8 bases in the middle. From germline, CDR1 is LGHNA and CDR2 YNFKEQ. CDR3 coding DNA: TGTGCCAGCAGCCAAGTAGGTACCGGAAACACCATATATTTT. This encodes CASSQVGTGNTIYF.

The chain carries TRBV5-4 and TRBJ1-1, with 10 bases fitting TRBD1. Trimming removed 4 bases from V and 3 bases from J; junction bases left unmatched: 15. CDR1 SGHNT and CDR2 YYREEE come from the germline V gene (reference sequence). This CDR3 has 18 amino acids. Here the CDR3 DNA reads TGTGCCAGCAGCCCCACGCCGGGACAGGGGTTGGTTTACACTGAAGCTTTCTTT. Translated, it gives CASSPTPGQGLVYTEAFF.

The chain couples TRBV6-6 to TRBJ2-1; D might be TRBD2 (6 bases). Looked up from germline, CDR1 is MNHNY and CDR2 is SVGAGI (reference sequence). The CDR3 runs to 14 residues. V was shortened by 7 bases and J by 8 bases, with 18 bases between the two germline ends. In DNA form, the CDR3 reads TGTGCCAGCAAGCGAGGAGGGAGTCTGGATGAGCAGTTCTTC. Protein sequence: CASKRGGSLDEQFF.

As regards this clone: In the same sample, other DNA sequences code for this CDR3. The chain recombines TRBV7-9 with TRBJ2-1; 10 bases are shared with TRBD2. The CDR3 loop spans 15 amino acids. The germline gives CDR1 SEHNR, CDR2 FQNEAQ (reference sequence). The V and J ends lost 0 bases and 4 bases, in that order; junction bases with no gene match: 0. The CDR3 protein is CASSLAGLAYNEQFF. CDR3 sequence (DNA): TGTGCCAGCAGCTTAGCGGGACTAGCGTACAATGAGCAGTTCTTC. Based on the CDR3 plus reference TRBV7-9 and TRBJ2-1, the full variable domain is DTGVSQNPRHKITKRGQNVTFRCDPISEHNRLYWYRQTLGQGPEFLTYFQNEAQLEKSRLLSDRFSAERPKGSFSTLEIQRTEQGDSAMYLCASSLAGLAYNEQFFGPGTRLTVL.

The chain is built from TRBV20-1 and TRBJ2-5; D is unclear. The CDR3 covers 10 residues. The V gene's germline CDR1 is DFQATT and CDR2 SNEGSKA (reference sequence). V shed 2 bases and J shed 7 bases, with 5 bases lying between them. The CDR3 nucleotides are TGCAGTGCTAGACTCCTGACCCAGTACTTC. It translates to CSARLLTQYF.

The V gene is TRBV5-1, the J gene TRBJ1-5, with D hard to call. Trimming pared 4 bases from V and 6 bases from J, leaving 23 bases between. Germline CDR1 reads SGHRS; CDR2 reads YFSETQ. This CDR3 has 17 residues. This CDR3 reads CASSPGGSPDLSQPQHF. The CDR3 nucleotides read TGCGCCAGCAGCCCCGGAGGGTCTCCAGACCTCAGTCAGCCCCAGCATTTT.

J is TRBJ1-2 and V is TRBV14, with a possible D match to TRBD1 (6 bases). V lost 1 base and J 6 bases, leaving 9 bases between the germline ends. The germline CDR1 and CDR2 sequences are SGHDN and FVKESK. This CDR3 has 13 amino acids. The DNA for the CDR3 is TGTGCCAGCAGCCAAGGACAGGTCGATGGCTACACCTTC. The encoded protein is CASSQGQVDGYTF.

This chain links TRBV7-6 with TRBJ2-2, with D maybe TRBD2 (5 bases). The CDR3 spans 13 residues. Trimming removed 5 bases from V and 7 bases from J, with 11 bases in between. Germline V gene data show CDR1 as SGHVS and CDR2 as FNYEAQ. The CDR3 DNA reads TGTGCCAGCAGCGCAACCGAGGGCGGGGAGCTGTTTTTT. This sequence encodes CASSATEGGELFF.

Comment on this clone: The sample holds other DNA sequences that translate to the same CDR3. The chain couples TRBV2 to TRBJ1-3; D possibly corresponds to TRBD1 (5 bases). With 1 base removed from V and 0 bases from J, the gap between germline ends came to 7 bases. The CDR3 has 15 amino acids. Germline CDR1 is SNHLY and CDR2 is FYNNEI. The CDR3 DNA reads TGTGCCAGCAGTGAAGAGGGGTTCTCTGGAAACACCATATATTTT. This gives the protein CASSEEGFSGNTIYF.

The chain links TRBV5-1 to TRBJ2-2; 8 nucleotides agree with TRBD1. V was clipped by 7 bases and J by 7 bases; unmatched bases: 15. CDR3 size: 16 residues. The germline V gene has CDR1 SGHRS and CDR2 YFSETQ. The CDR3 reads CASALGQGVANGELFF. DNA of the CDR3: TGCGCCAGCGCCCTAGGACAGGGCGTCGCTAACGGGGAGCTGTTTTTT.